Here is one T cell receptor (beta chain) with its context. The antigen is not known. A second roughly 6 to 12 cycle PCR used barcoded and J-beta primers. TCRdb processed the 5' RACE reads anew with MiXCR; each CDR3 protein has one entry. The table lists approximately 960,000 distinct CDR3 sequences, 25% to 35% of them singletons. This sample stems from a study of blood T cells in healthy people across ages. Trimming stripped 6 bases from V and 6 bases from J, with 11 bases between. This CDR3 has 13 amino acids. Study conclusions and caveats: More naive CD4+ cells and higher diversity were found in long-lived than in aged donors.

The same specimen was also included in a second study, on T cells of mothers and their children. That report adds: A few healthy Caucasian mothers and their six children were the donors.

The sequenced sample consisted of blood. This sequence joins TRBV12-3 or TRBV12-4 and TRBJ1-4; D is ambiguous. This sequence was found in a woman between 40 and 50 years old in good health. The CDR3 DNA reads TGTGCCAGCAGACCCTCGGGGTATGAAAAACTGTTTTTT. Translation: CASRPSGYEKLFF.